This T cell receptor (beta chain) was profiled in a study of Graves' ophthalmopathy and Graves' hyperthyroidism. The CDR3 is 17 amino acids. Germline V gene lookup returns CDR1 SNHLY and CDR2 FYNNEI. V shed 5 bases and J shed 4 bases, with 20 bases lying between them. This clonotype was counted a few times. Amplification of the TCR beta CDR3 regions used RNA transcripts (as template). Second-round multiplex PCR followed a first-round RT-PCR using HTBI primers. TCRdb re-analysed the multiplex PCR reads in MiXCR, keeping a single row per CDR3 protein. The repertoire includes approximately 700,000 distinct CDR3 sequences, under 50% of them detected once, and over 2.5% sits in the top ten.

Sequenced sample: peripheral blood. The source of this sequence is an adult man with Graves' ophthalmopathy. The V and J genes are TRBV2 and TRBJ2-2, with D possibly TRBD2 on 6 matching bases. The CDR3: CASSYRMGLGGTGELFF. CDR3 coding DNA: TGTGCCAGCAGTTACCGGATGGGACTCGGCGGCACCGGGGAGCTGTTTTTT. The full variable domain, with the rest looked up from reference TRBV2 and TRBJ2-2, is EPEVTQTPSHQVTQMGQEVILRCVPISNHLYFYWYRQILGQKVEFLVSFYNNEISEKSEIFDDQFSVERPDGSNFTLKIRSTKLEDSAMYFCASSYRMGLGGTGELFFGEGSRLTVL.